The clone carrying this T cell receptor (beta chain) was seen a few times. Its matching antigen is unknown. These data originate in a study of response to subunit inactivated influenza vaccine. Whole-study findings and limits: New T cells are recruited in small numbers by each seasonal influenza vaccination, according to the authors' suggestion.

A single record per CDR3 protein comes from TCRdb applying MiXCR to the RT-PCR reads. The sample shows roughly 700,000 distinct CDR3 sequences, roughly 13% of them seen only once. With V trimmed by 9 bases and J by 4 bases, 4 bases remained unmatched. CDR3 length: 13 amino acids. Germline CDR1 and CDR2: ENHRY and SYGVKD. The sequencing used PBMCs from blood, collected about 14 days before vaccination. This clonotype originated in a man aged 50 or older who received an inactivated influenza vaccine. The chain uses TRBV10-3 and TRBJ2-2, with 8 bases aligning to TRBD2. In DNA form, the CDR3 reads TGTGCCATGAATAGCGGGGCCACCGGGGAGCTGTTTTTT. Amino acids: CAMNSGATGELFF.